This T cell receptor (beta chain) was identified during a study of cytomegalovirus exposure and HLA in healthy donors. Study summary: The same platform was used for the roughly 130 validation repertoires as for the 666 first-cohort repertoires, as reported in a later analysis.

Sequencing used immunoSEQ multiplex PCR; TCRdb keeps in-frame clones, though not all of them. The table has 60,000 to 70,000 clones, about 89% seen once. General study findings and limits: With high specificity and sensitivity, the classifier reportedly diagnosed cytomegalovirus status. Altogether, around 160 TCR beta chains were recorded as cytomegalovirus-associated.

In regard to this clone: What it binds is unknown.

This CDR3 has 15 residues. V lost 2 bases to trimming and J lost 0 bases; unmatched junction nucleotides: 2. Germline assignment: CDR1 MNHNS and CDR2 SASEGT. This TCR was sampled from a woman under 30 in good health and CMV-seronegative. Material for sequencing was PBMCs. The J gene is TRBJ2-7, the V gene TRBV6-1, with 9 bases fitting TRBD1. The CDR3 DNA is TGTGCCAGCAGTGAACGGACAGGGGTCTCCTACGAGCAGTACTTC. It encodes CASSERTGVSYEQYF.